The 4 T cell receptor beta chains presented below share a single source sample, sequenced in a study of identical twins. TCRdb fed the 5' RACE reads into MiXCR, producing one record per CDR3 protein. This table has hundreds of thousands of distinct CDR3 sequences, approximately 8% appearing once. A further study also used this sample, focusing on yellow fever vaccine responses in identical twins.

Sequencing was carried out using memory (CD45RO+) T cells sorted from blood. Receptor source: a woman under 30 in good health.

The J gene is TRBJ2-7, the V gene TRBV5-1; D tentatively fits TRBD1 or TRBD2 (5 bases each). This CDR3 region has 13 residues. V lost 6 bases and J 6 bases, leaving 16 bases between the germline ends. From germline, CDR1 is SGHRS and CDR2 YFSETQ. DNA for the CDR3: TGCGCCAGCAACGGGGTCTTTAGGGGCGAGCAGTACGTC. Amino acid sequence: CASNGVFRGEQYV.

This clonotype was observed many times. J is TRBJ2-2 and V is TRBV4-2; 9 bases are a match to TRBD2. The CDR3 spans 16 residues. Germline trimming cut 7 bases from V and 1 base from J; bases unmatched to any gene: 7. The germline gives CDR1 LGHNA, CDR2 YNFKEQ. CDR3 sequence (DNA): TGTGCCAGCACCCTTCTAGCGGGGCTGAACACCGGGGAGCTGTTTTTT. Residues: CASTLLAGLNTGELFF.

J is TRBJ2-3 and V is TRBV5-1, with a weak D call TRBD1 (6 bases). The CDR3 has 14 residues. The germline V gene encodes CDR1 SGHRS and CDR2 YFSETQ. Trimming shortened V by 4 bases and J by 5 bases, and 14 bases separated the two germline ends. CDR3 sequence (DNA): TGCGCCAGCAGCGCCCTGGCCAGGGGAGATACGCAGTATTTT. Its protein is CASSALARGDTQYF.

This clonotype was picked up a small number of times. The J gene is TRBJ2-1, the V gene TRBV7-9; TRBD2 might be the D (7 bases). Per germline, CDR1 SEHNR and CDR2 FQNEAQ (reference sequence). The CDR3 is 16 amino acids. The V end was cut by 3 bases, the J end by 6 bases, with 18 bases between. CDR3 loop: CASSLGGGRGFNEQFF. The CDR3 region has the DNA TGTGCCAGCAGCTTGGGGGGCGGGAGAGGCTTCAATGAGCAGTTCTTC. Drawing the rest from reference TRBV7-9 and TRBJ2-1, the complete variable domain is DTGVSQNPRHKITKRGQNVTFRCDPISEHNRLYWYRQTLGQGPEFLTYFQNEAQLEKSRLLSDRFSAERPKGSFSTLEIQRTEQGDSAMYLCASSLGGGRGFNEQFFGPGTRLTVL.